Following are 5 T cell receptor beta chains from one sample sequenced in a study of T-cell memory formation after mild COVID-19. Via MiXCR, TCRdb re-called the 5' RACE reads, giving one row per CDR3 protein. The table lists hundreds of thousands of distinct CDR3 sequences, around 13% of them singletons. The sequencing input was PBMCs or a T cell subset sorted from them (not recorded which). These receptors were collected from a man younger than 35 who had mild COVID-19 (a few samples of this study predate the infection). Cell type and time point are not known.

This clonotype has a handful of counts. CDR3 nucleotides: TGTGCCAGCAGTGGATCAACAGGGGGCCAAGAGACCCAGTACTTC. It is translated as CASSGSTGGQETQYF. J is TRBJ2-5 and V is TRBV6-1; 8 bases agree with TRBD1. The CDR3 spans 15 residues. Germline lookup yields CDR1 MNHNS and CDR2 SASEGT. Trimming at V came to 4 bases and at J to 1 base, leaving 5 bases not matched to a gene.

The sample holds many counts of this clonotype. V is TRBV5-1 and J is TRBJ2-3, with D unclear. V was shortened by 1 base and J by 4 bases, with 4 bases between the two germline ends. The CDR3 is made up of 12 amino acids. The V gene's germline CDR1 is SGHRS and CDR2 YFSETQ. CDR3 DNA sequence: TGCGCCAGCAGCTTGTCAGCAGATACGCAGTATTTT. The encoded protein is CASSLSADTQYF.

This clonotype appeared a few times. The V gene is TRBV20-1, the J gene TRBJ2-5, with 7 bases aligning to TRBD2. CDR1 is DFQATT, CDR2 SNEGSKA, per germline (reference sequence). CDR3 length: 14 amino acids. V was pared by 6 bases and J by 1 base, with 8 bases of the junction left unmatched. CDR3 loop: CSAGPAGTQETQYF. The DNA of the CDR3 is TGCAGTGCAGGCCCAGCGGGGACCCAAGAGACCCAGTACTTC.

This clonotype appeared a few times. As DNA, the CDR3 is TGTGCCAGCAGTTACGGACACGGAGCCTACGAGCAGTACTTC. It specifies CASSYGHGAYEQYF. The rearrangement uses TRBV6-2 or TRBV6-3 and TRBJ2-7; maybe TRBD1 (5 bases). This CDR3 spans 14 amino acids. Germline lookup yields CDR1 MNHEY and CDR2 SVGEGT. Trimming took off 2 bases at V and 2 bases at J, with 10 bases between the two ends.

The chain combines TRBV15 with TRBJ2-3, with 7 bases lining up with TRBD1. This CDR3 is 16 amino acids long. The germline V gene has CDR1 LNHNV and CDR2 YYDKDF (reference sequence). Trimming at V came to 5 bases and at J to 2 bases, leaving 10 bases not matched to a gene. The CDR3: CATSGQGTAFTDTQYF. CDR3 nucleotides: TGTGCCACCAGCGGGCAGGGGACAGCATTCACAGATACGCAGTATTTT. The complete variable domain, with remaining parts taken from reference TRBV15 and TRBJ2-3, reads DAMVIQNPRYQVTQFGKPVTLSCSQTLNHNVMYWYQQKSSQAPKLLFHYYDKDFNNEADTPDNFQSRRPNTSFCFLDIRSPGLGDTAMYLCATSGQGTAFTDTQYFGPGTRLTVL.